A selection of T cell receptor beta chains follows, all from one sample in a study of long-term antiretroviral therapy in people with HIV. TCRdb's copy holds only in-frame clones and misses some; the assay was immunoSEQ multiplex PCR. Here the sample spans some 20,000 clones, approximately 84% being singletons. Material: unsorted PBMCs, obtained 0.9 years after starting antiretroviral therapy. These TCRs come from a man aged 18 to 35 with HIV. Each CDR3 is given with its conserved first and last residue. The order of the fields is V gene, D gene, clone size, J gene, CDR3 protein, CDR3 DNA. A D gene is named only where the DNA matches it firmly. Rows give clone size only sometimes, using once, few, many, or a class for an expanded clone.

v_gene: TRBV6-6
d_gene: -
abundance: -
j_gene: TRBJ1-3
CDR3aa: CASSRQKGYGNTIYF
CDR3nt: TGTGCCAGCAGCCGACAGAAAGGGTATGGAAACACCATATATTTT

v_gene: TRBV4-1
d_gene: -
abundance: -
j_gene: TRBJ1-1
CDR3aa: CASSQGVGENTEAFF
CDR3nt: TGCGCCAGCAGCCAAGGGGTAGGGGAGAACACTGAAGCTTTCTTT

v_gene: TRBV5-1
d_gene: -
abundance: -
j_gene: TRBJ1-1
CDR3aa: CASRQTGARDTEAFF
CDR3nt: TGCGCCAGCAGACAGACAGGCGCTAGGGACACTGAAGCTTTCTTT

v_gene: TRBV7-9
d_gene: -
abundance: few
j_gene: TRBJ1-5
CDR3aa: CASSLEGGGRNQPQHF
CDR3nt: TGTGCCAGCAGCTTAGAGGGAGGTGGTCGCAATCAGCCCCAGCATTTT

v_gene: TRBV4-1
d_gene: TRBD1
abundance: -
j_gene: TRBJ1-2
CDR3aa: CASSRGQGANYGYTF
CDR3nt: TGCGCCAGCAGCCGCGGACAGGGTGCTAACTATGGCTACACCTTC

v_gene: TRBV27
d_gene: TRBD1
abundance: -
j_gene: TRBJ2-2
CDR3aa: CASSSLLPDLTGQATGELFF
CDR3nt: TGTGCCAGCAGTTCGCTCCTCCCCGATTTGACAGGGCAGGCTACCGGGGAGCTGTTTTTT

v_gene: TRBV25-1
d_gene: TRBD2
abundance: -
j_gene: TRBJ2-7
CDR3aa: CASSDRGTRAAYEQYF
CDR3nt: TGTGCCAGCAGTGATCGGGGGACTAGAGCTGCCTACGAGCAGTACTTC

v_gene: TRBV5-4
d_gene: TRBD1
abundance: -
j_gene: TRBJ1-2
CDR3aa: CASSGTQGKDYGYTF
CDR3nt: TGTGCCAGCAGCGGAACACAGGGGAAGGACTATGGCTACACCTTC

v_gene: TRBV6-5
d_gene: -
abundance: -
j_gene: TRBJ1-4
CDR3aa: CATATGGGEKLFF
CDR3nt: TGTGCCACCGCGACAGGCGGGGGTGAAAAACTGTTTTTT

v_gene: TRBV28
d_gene: -
abundance: few
j_gene: TRBJ1-2
CDR3aa: CASSSINRNDGYTF
CDR3nt: TGTGCCAGCAGTTCCATAAACAGGAACGATGGCTACACCTTC

v_gene: TRBV7-5
d_gene: -
abundance: -
j_gene: TRBJ2-7
CDR3aa: CARSLKARTDEQYF
CDR3nt: TGTGCCAGAAGCTTAAAGGCAAGGACGGACGAGCAGTACTTC

v_gene: TRBV28
d_gene: -
abundance: -
j_gene: TRBJ1-1
CDR3aa: CASTTTTEAFF
CDR3nt: TGTGCCAGTACCACGACAACTGAAGCTTTCTTT

v_gene: TRBV6-1
d_gene: TRBD1
abundance: once
j_gene: TRBJ2-3
CDR3aa: CASSEMPVGTGGHTQYF
CDR3nt: TGTGCCAGCAGTGAAATGCCCGTCGGGACAGGGGGTCATACGCAGTATTTT

v_gene: TRBV7-6
d_gene: -
abundance: -
j_gene: TRBJ2-3
CDR3aa: CASSSTDTQYF
CDR3nt: TGTGCCAGCAGCAGCACAGATACGCAGTATTTT

v_gene: TRBV30
d_gene: -
abundance: -
j_gene: TRBJ2-1
CDR3aa: CAWSVHGNEQFF
CDR3nt: TGTGCCTGGAGTGTACACGGGAATGAGCAGTTCTTC

v_gene: TRBV9
d_gene: -
abundance: -
j_gene: TRBJ1-2
CDR3aa: CASGAGPSTTNYGYTF
CDR3nt: TGTGCCAGCGGCGCTGGACCTTCTACCACTAACTATGGCTACACCTTC

v_gene: TRBV5-4
d_gene: -
abundance: -
j_gene: TRBJ2-3
CDR3aa: CASSLESTDTQYF
CDR3nt: TGTGCCAGCAGCTTGGAGAGCACCGATACGCAGTATTTT

v_gene: TRBV6-1
d_gene: TRBD1
abundance: -
j_gene: TRBJ2-7
CDR3aa: CASSEAGTGGAEQYF
CDR3nt: TGTGCCAGCAGTGAAGCGGGGACAGGGGGCGCCGAGCAGTACTTC

v_gene: TRBV6-1
d_gene: -
abundance: -
j_gene: TRBJ1-1
CDR3aa: CASSGGQNTEAFF
CDR3nt: TGTGCCAGCAGTGGCGGACAGAATACCGAAGCTTTCTTT

v_gene: TRBV14
d_gene: TRBD2
abundance: -
j_gene: TRBJ2-7
CDR3aa: CASSQTSGGHEQYF
CDR3nt: TGTGCCAGCAGCCAAACTAGCGGGGGCCACGAGCAGTACTTC

v_gene: TRBV25-1
d_gene: TRBD2
abundance: -
j_gene: TRBJ2-5
CDR3aa: CASKGLAGLETQYF
CDR3nt: TGTGCCAGCAAGGGACTAGCGGGACTAGAGACCCAGTACTTC

v_gene: TRBV5-4
d_gene: TRBD2
abundance: -
j_gene: TRBJ2-3
CDR3aa: CASSRAGGFTDTQYF
CDR3nt: TGTGCCAGCTCCCGGGCGGGGGGGTTCACAGATACGCAGTATTTT

v_gene: TRBV7-9
d_gene: TRBD1
abundance: -
j_gene: TRBJ1-1
CDR3aa: CASSFYGLQGAGTEAFF
CDR3nt: TGTGCCAGCAGCTTCTACGGCCTACAGGGGGCTGGGACTGAAGCTTTCTTT

v_gene: TRBV29-1
d_gene: -
abundance: once
j_gene: TRBJ1-1
CDR3aa: CSVDTRGMNTEAFF
CDR3nt: TGCAGCGTTGATACCCGAGGGATGAACACTGAAGCTTTCTTT

v_gene: TRBV19
d_gene: -
abundance: -
j_gene: TRBJ2-7
CDR3aa: CASSIGRLRYEQYF
CDR3nt: TGTGCCAGTAGTATAGGAAGACTGAGATACGAGCAGTACTTC

v_gene: TRBV28
d_gene: -
abundance: -
j_gene: TRBJ2-5
CDR3aa: CASSPRLWPNQETQYF
CDR3nt: TGTGCCAGCAGTCCAAGGTTATGGCCTAACCAAGAGACCCAGTACTTC

v_gene: TRBV5-1
d_gene: -
abundance: -
j_gene: TRBJ2-2
CDR3aa: CASSLVTGGELFF
CDR3nt: TGCGCCAGCAGCTTGGTCACGGGAGGGGAGCTGTTTTTT

v_gene: TRBV6-1
d_gene: -
abundance: once
j_gene: TRBJ1-4
CDR3aa: CASSPRSTNEKLFF
CDR3nt: TGTGCCAGCAGCCCCAGATCAACTAATGAAAAACTGTTTTTT

v_gene: TRBV14
d_gene: TRBD1
abundance: -
j_gene: TRBJ2-6
CDR3aa: CASSYRTGSGANVLTF
CDR3nt: TGTGCCAGCAGCTACCGGACAGGGTCTGGGGCCAACGTCCTGACTTTC

v_gene: TRBV27
d_gene: TRBD2
abundance: -
j_gene: TRBJ2-1
CDR3aa: CASSTPGGSYNEQFF
CDR3nt: TGTGCCAGCAGTACCCCCGGGGGGTCCTACAATGAGCAGTTCTTC

v_gene: TRBV19
d_gene: -
abundance: -
j_gene: TRBJ2-2
CDR3aa: CASSIRAGELFF
CDR3nt: TGTGCCAGTAGTATACGCGCCGGGGAGCTGTTTTTT

v_gene: TRBV27
d_gene: -
abundance: -
j_gene: TRBJ1-5
CDR3aa: CASSLDGFNQPQHF
CDR3nt: TGTGCCAGCAGTCTGGACGGATTCAATCAGCCCCAGCATTTT

v_gene: TRBV19
d_gene: -
abundance: -
j_gene: TRBJ1-6
CDR3aa: CASSIRDPGWEYNSPLHF
CDR3nt: TGTGCCAGTAGTATTAGGGATCCCGGCTGGGAATATAATTCACCCCTCCACTTT

v_gene: TRBV6-5
d_gene: TRBD1
abundance: -
j_gene: TRBJ1-2
CDR3aa: CASRRTGGVPYGYTF
CDR3nt: TGTGCCAGCAGGAGGACAGGGGGGGTTCCCTATGGCTACACCTTC

v_gene: TRBV10-1
d_gene: TRBD1
abundance: -
j_gene: TRBJ2-5
CDR3aa: CASSESARTGGQETQYF
CDR3nt: TGCGCCAGCAGTGAGTCAGCAAGGACAGGGGGCCAAGAGACCCAGTACTTC

v_gene: TRBV11-2
d_gene: -
abundance: -
j_gene: TRBJ1-5
CDR3aa: CASSLDAGYGQPQHF
CDR3nt: TGTGCCAGCAGCTTAGATGCGGGGTACGGTCAGCCCCAGCATTTT

v_gene: TRBV23-1
d_gene: -
abundance: medium-sized
j_gene: TRBJ2-1
CDR3aa: CASSRKGHYEQFF
CDR3nt: TGCGCCAGCAGTCGAAAGGGGCACTATGAGCAGTTCTTC